Shown below are 26 T cell receptor beta chains from a single sample sequenced in a study of blood T cell repertoires in COVID-19 (TCRdb year 2020). Library construction relied on the immunoSEQ multiplex PCR assay. Sourced from immuneACCESS, this table was stored by TCRdb with only in-frame sequences that have V and J called. A share of the clones is absent; for the studies checked, an unresolved V gene accounts for under half, and the remainder has no known explanation. For this sample there are over 300,000 clones; approximately 83% appear just once. Together, the top ten hold less than 2.5% of the sample. The material sequenced was PBMCs or T cells enriched from blood (not recorded which). The receptors here all came from a young man who had recovered from COVID-19.

The chain recombines TRBV19 with TRBJ2-7, with TRBD1 identical over 7 bases. V gave up 0 bases and J gave up 2 bases; unmatched junction bases: 10. Germline CDR1 reads LNHDA; CDR2 reads SQIVND (reference sequence). The CDR3 sequence is 17 residues long. CDR3 sequence (DNA): TGTGCCAGTAGTATAGATCGCCTACAGGGGTCCCCCTACGAGCAGTACTTC. Translating gives CASSIDRLQGSPYEQYF. The variable domain in full, completed from reference TRBV19 and TRBJ2-7, reads DGGITQSPKYLFRKEGQNVTLSCEQNLNHDAMYWYRQDPGQGLRLIYYSQIVNDFQKGDIAEGYSVSREKKESFPLTVTSAQKNPTAFYLCASSIDRLQGSPYEQYFGPGTRLTVT.

The chain carries TRBV9 and TRBJ1-2; 8 bases agree with TRBD1. The CDR3 length is 14 residues. Losses at the gene ends were 3 bases for V and 4 bases for J; bases not matched to a gene: 5. Germline CDR1 is SGDLS and CDR2 is YYNGEE. CDR3 amino acids: CASSAPGTGYGYTF. CDR3 in DNA: TGTGCCAGCAGCGCACCAGGGACAGGCTATGGCTACACCTTC.

The chain links TRBV29-1 to TRBJ1-1; D gene uncertain. V lost 4 bases to trimming and J lost 3 bases, with 9 bases between them. From germline, CDR1 is SQVTM and CDR2 ANQGSEA. The CDR3 consists of 12 residues. The CDR3 DNA reads TGCAGCGTTGTTATGGGCTACACTGAAGCTTTCTTT. This codes for CSVVMGYTEAFF.

The chain carries TRBV7-2 and TRBJ1-2; D gene ambiguous. The germline gives CDR1 SGHTA, CDR2 FQGNSA. The CDR3 is 13 residues long. V gave up 0 bases and J gave up 5 bases, with 7 bases separating them. The CDR3 region is CASSLASGYGYTF. The CDR3 region has the DNA TGTGCCAGCAGCTTAGCTTCGGGGTATGGCTACACCTTC.

The rearrangement joins TRBV19 to TRBJ2-1, with 8 nucleotides matching TRBD1. CDR1 and CDR2 from the germline V gene are LNHDA and SQIVND (reference sequence). This CDR3 is 12 amino acids long. V was clipped by 6 bases and J by 8 bases; unmatched bases: 3. CDR3: CASRDRDDEQFF. In nucleotides, the CDR3 is TGTGCCAGTAGGGACAGGGACGATGAGCAGTTCTTC.

The chain links TRBV19 to TRBJ1-6, with D maybe TRBD1 (6 bases). The CDR3 covers 14 residues. Trimming removed 6 bases from V and 6 bases from J, with 12 bases in between. The germline gives CDR1 LNHDA, CDR2 SQIVND (reference sequence). CDR3 nucleotides: TGTGCCAGTAGCCACAGGGAGGGTAATTCACCCCTCCACTTT. Protein product: CASSHREGNSPLHF. Full variable domain (outside the CDR3, taken from reference TRBV19 and TRBJ1-6): DGGITQSPKYLFRKEGQNVTLSCEQNLNHDAMYWYRQDPGQGLRLIYYSQIVNDFQKGDIAEGYSVSREKKESFPLTVTSAQKNPTAFYLCASSHREGNSPLHFGNGTRLTVT.

The CDR3 coding sequence is TGTGCCAGCAGTCCTCGGAGTGCGCGAAAAGAGACCCAGTACTTC. Protein product: CASSPRSARKETQYF. V and J are TRBV27 and TRBJ2-5; unclear D gene. Trimming left V 5 bases short and J 3 bases short, with 16 bases between. CDR3 length: 15 amino acids. Germline assignment: CDR1 MNHEY and CDR2 SMNVEV (reference sequence).

This chain uses TRBV4-1 with TRBJ1-6; TRBD1 agrees at 7 bases. The germline CDR1 and CDR2 sequences are MGHRA and YSYEKL. J was trimmed by 6 bases and V by 5 bases; bases with no gene match: 7. This CDR3 has 15 amino acids. This CDR3 is CASSIRDRSNSPLHF. As DNA, the CDR3 is TGCGCCAGCAGCATCCGGGACAGAAGTAATTCACCCCTCCACTTT.

The rearrangement uses TRBV19 and TRBJ1-2, with 8 positions matching TRBD1. Germline-derived CDR1 and CDR2 are LNHDA and SQIVND (reference sequence). The CDR3 loop spans 15 amino acids. V shed 5 bases and J 1 base; nucleotides not matched to a gene: 6. The chain's CDR3 is CASSGRDRINYGYTF. The DNA for the CDR3 is TGTGCCAGTAGTGGCCGGGACAGGATTAACTATGGCTACACCTTC.

This clone was found a few times. This sequence joins TRBV2 and TRBJ1-2; 7 nucleotides match TRBD1. The J segment lost 4 bases and the V segment lost 6 bases, leaving 5 bases of the junction unmatched. The germline CDR1 and CDR2 sequences are SNHLY and FYNNEI. CDR3 size: 13 residues. This CDR3 reads CASRRQGAYGYTF. The DNA of the CDR3 is TGTGCCAGCAGGCGACAGGGCGCCTATGGCTACACCTTC.

The chain employs TRBV7-9 and TRBJ2-3; tentative D call: TRBD1 (6 bases). Germline-derived CDR1 and CDR2 are SEHNR and FQNEAQ (reference sequence). Trimming took off 4 bases at V and 0 bases at J, with 8 bases between the two ends. The CDR3 contains 14 residues. CDR3 sequence: CASSSGHSTDTQYF. In nucleotides, the CDR3 is TGTGCCAGCAGCTCGGGACATAGCACAGATACGCAGTATTTT.

The count of this clone is one. The rearrangement uses TRBV19 and TRBJ2-5; 8 bases align to TRBD2. Losses at the gene ends were 6 bases for V and 1 base for J; bases not matched to a gene: 4. The CDR3 is 14 amino acids. Germline V gene data show CDR1 as LNHDA and CDR2 as SQIVND (reference sequence). Here the CDR3 DNA reads TGTGCCAGTAGCCCGGGGGGGTCCCAAGAGACCCAGTACTTC. The encoded protein is CASSPGGSQETQYF. The full variable domain, with the rest looked up from reference TRBV19 and TRBJ2-5, is DGGITQSPKYLFRKEGQNVTLSCEQNLNHDAMYWYRQDPGQGLRLIYYSQIVNDFQKGDIAEGYSVSREKKESFPLTVTSAQKNPTAFYLCASSPGGSQETQYFGPGTRLLVL.

The genes are TRBV11-3 and TRBJ1-5; tentative D call: TRBD1 (5 bases). The germline gives CDR1 SGHNT, CDR2 YENEEA. Trimming cost V 4 bases and J 4 bases, with 17 bases left between them. The CDR3 has 16 amino acids. DNA for the CDR3: TGTGCCAGCAGCTCACGCAGGGCCTGGAGAAATCAGCCCCAGCATTTT. Its translation is CASSSRRAWRNQPQHF.

The rearrangement uses TRBV2 and TRBJ1-2; 11 nucleotides agree with TRBD1. This CDR3 region has 15 residues. The trim removed 5 bases at V and 3 bases at J, leaving 5 bases unmatched. Germline CDR1 and CDR2: SNHLY and FYNNEI. The CDR3 nucleotides are TGTGCCAGCAGTAAGGACAGGGGGCTCGACTATGGCTACACCTTC. This encodes CASSKDRGLDYGYTF.

V and J are TRBV5-1 and TRBJ1-2; possible D gene TRBD1, 5 bases. V was trimmed by 5 bases and J by 8 bases, leaving 13 bases between them. The CDR3 has 12 residues. Per germline, CDR1 SGHRS and CDR2 YFSETQ. The CDR3, as DNA: TGCGCCAGCAGACAGGAGCAGGAAGGCTACACCTTC. Its protein product is CASRQEQEGYTF.

Details on this clone: The same CDR3 is also encoded by other DNA sequences in this sample. The gene calls are TRBV4-3 and TRBJ2-6; no clear D. The CDR3 length is 16 residues. Germline CDR1 is LGHNA and CDR2 is YSLEER. Trimming stripped 0 bases from V and 0 bases from J, with 6 bases between. The DNA for the CDR3 is TGCGCCAGCAGCCAAGAATCAGGCTCTGGGGCCAACGTCCTGACTTTC. Amino acids: CASSQESGSGANVLTF.

The rearrangement joins TRBV6-5 to TRBJ2-7, with 10 nucleotides matching TRBD1. CDR3 length: 13 residues. Trimming took 11 bases from V and 2 from J; bases not matched to a gene: 6. The germline CDR1 and CDR2 sequences are MNHEY and SVGAGI. This chain's CDR3 is CAAGQGSPYEQYF. CDR3 nucleotide sequence: TGTGCCGCGGGACAGGGGTCCCCCTACGAGCAGTACTTC.

The gene calls are TRBV7-9 and TRBJ2-3; 10 nucleotides align to TRBD1. The CDR3 is 15 residues long. V shed 5 bases and J 3 bases; nucleotides not matched to a gene: 5. CDR1 and CDR2 from the germline V gene are SEHNR and FQNEAQ (reference sequence). DNA for the CDR3: TGTGCCAGCAGCCGGACAGGGGGTGGGACAGATACGCAGTATTTT. Translating it yields CASSRTGGGTDTQYF.

This sequence joins TRBV25-1 and TRBJ1-6; D gene ambiguous. The CDR3 contains 12 residues. From germline, CDR1 is MGHDK and CDR2 SYGVNS. Deletions cut 6 bases from V and 3 bases from J, with 3 bases between. The CDR3 region has the DNA TGTGCCAGCAGGTACTATAATTCACCCCTCCACTTT. It specifies CASRYYNSPLHF.

The V call is TRBV7-2, the J call TRBJ1-5; 7 nucleotides line up with TRBD1. V lost 5 bases, J lost 9 bases, and 4 bases stayed unmatched. The CDR3 length is 12 residues. The germline gives CDR1 SGHTA, CDR2 FQGNSA. In nucleotides, the CDR3 is TGTGCCAGCAGCCCAGGGGGGCGGCCCCAGCATTTT. Residues: CASSPGGRPQHF. The full variable domain, completed using reference TRBV7-2 and TRBJ1-5, is GAGVSQSPSNKVTEKGKDVELRCDPISGHTALYWYRQSLGQGLEFLIYFQGNSAPDKSGLPSDRFSAERTGGSVSTLTIQRTQQEDSAVYLCASSPGGRPQHFGDGTRLSIL.

This chain joins TRBV13 and TRBJ2-3; D is uncertain. The CDR3 loop spans 14 amino acids. The V end lost 5 bases, the J end lost 3 bases, and 12 bases lay between the germline ends. The germline V gene encodes CDR1 PRHDT and CDR2 FYEKMQ (reference sequence). The CDR3 is CASSLAAPTDTQYF. Here the CDR3 DNA reads TGTGCCAGCAGCCTGGCCGCCCCTACAGATACGCAGTATTTT. Based on the CDR3 plus reference TRBV13 and TRBJ2-3, the full variable domain is AAGVIQSPRHLIKEKRETATLKCYPIPRHDTVYWYQQGPGQDPQFLISFYEKMQSDKGSIPDRFSAQQFSDYHSELNMSSLELGDSALYFCASSLAAPTDTQYFGPGTRLTVL.

The chain is built from TRBV19 and TRBJ2-2; 15 bases are a match to TRBD2. Germline loops: CDR1 LNHDA, CDR2 SQIVND (reference sequence). This CDR3 spans 16 amino acids. V dropped 3 bases and J dropped 7; count of bases not matched to a gene: 3. The CDR3 loop is CASSIGTSGGYGELFF. The CDR3 region has the DNA TGTGCCAGTAGTATTGGGACTAGCGGGGGGTACGGGGAGCTGTTTTTT.

The chain combines TRBV6-4 with TRBJ2-2; 10 bases map to TRBD1. Germline lookup yields CDR1 MRHNA and CDR2 SNTAGT. The CDR3 covers 15 residues. Trimming cost V 6 bases and J 3 bases; bases outside gene matches: 4. The CDR3, as DNA: TGTGCCAGCAGCCCCGGGACAGGGGACACCGGGGAGCTGTTTTTT. Its protein product is CASSPGTGDTGELFF.

The V call is TRBV27, the J call TRBJ1-2, with D tentatively TRBD1 (5 bases). The CDR3 consists of 13 residues. The germline V gene encodes CDR1 MNHEY and CDR2 SMNVEV (reference sequence). V lost 5 bases, J lost 1 base, and 8 bases lay in between. CDR3 sequence reads: CASSLRDNYGYTF. The CDR3 nucleotides are TGTGCCAGCAGTCTCAGGGATAACTATGGCTACACCTTC.

This clone was seen once. V gene TRBV7-2 combines with J gene TRBJ2-2; weak D call: TRBD2 (5 bases). Trimming took off 2 bases at V and 7 bases at J, with 8 bases between the two ends. Germline CDR1 reads SGHTA; CDR2 reads FQGNSA. CDR3 length: 13 residues. The CDR3 spells CASSLMGDGELFF. The CDR3 DNA sequence: TGTGCCAGCAGCTTAATGGGAGACGGGGAGCTGTTTTTT.

The gene calls are TRBV5-1 and TRBJ1-1; D ambiguous. V lost 5 bases to trimming and J lost 5 bases, with 19 bases between them. This CDR3 has 15 residues. Germline V gene lookup returns CDR1 SGHRS and CDR2 YFSETQ. The CDR3 protein is CASSLRLGGITEAFF. The CDR3, as DNA: TGCGCCAGCAGTTTGCGCCTGGGAGGTATTACTGAAGCTTTCTTT.